The 11 T cell receptor beta chains given below trace back to one sample, sequenced in a study of blood T cell repertoires in COVID-19 (dated by TCRdb to about 2020). The library relied on the immunoSEQ multiplex PCR assay. The table comes from immuneACCESS by way of TCRdb, which keeps in-frame sequences with V and J called. Part of the clones is missing from these tables; in studies checked, under half for an unresolved V gene and the rest for unknown reasons. For this sample the table gives approximately 270,000 clones, of which about 91% were detected only once. The ten largest clones take up about 3% of the sample. The specimen sequenced was PBMCs or T cells enriched from blood (not recorded which). The receptors shown here come from a man aged 35 to 55 who had been exposed to COVID-19.

J is TRBJ1-1 and V is TRBV27; 8 bases fit TRBD1. The ends lost 4 bases at V and 6 bases at J; junction bases unmatched: 7. Germline CDR1 and CDR2: MNHEY and SMNVEV (reference sequence). The CDR3 has 14 residues. DNA for the CDR3: TGTGCCAGCAGTTCCTTTGACAGGGGACCTGAAGCTTTCTTT. This encodes CASSSFDRGPEAFF.

This chain links TRBV2 with TRBJ2-1, with TRBD1 identical over 8 bases. Germline CDR1 SNHLY, CDR2 FYNNEI. The CDR3 has 17 residues. V was clipped by 0 bases and J by 5 bases; unmatched bases: 9. Written as DNA, the CDR3 is TGTGCCAGCAGTGAAGCGCTTCGTGGACAGGGAAACAATGAGCAGTTCTTC. This translates into CASSEALRGQGNNEQFF.

V gene TRBV9 combines with J gene TRBJ2-7; 7 bases align to TRBD1. The junction had 4 bases not matched to a gene; V was cut back by 2 bases and J by 2 bases. The CDR3 runs 14 residues. Germline V CDR1 and CDR2: SGDLS, YYNGEE. The CDR3 DNA reads TGTGCCAGCAGCGTGGGGACAGTAACCTACGAGCAGTACTTC. Its protein is CASSVGTVTYEQYF.

This chain connects TRBV6-4 to TRBJ2-1; D unresolved. The germline V gene has CDR1 MRHNA and CDR2 SNTAGT. This CDR3 spans 15 amino acids. V lost 5 bases to trimming and J lost 8 bases, with 19 bases between them. CDR3 bases: TGTGCCAGCAGTCTGGAGCGAGCGATGATTCATGAGCAGTTCTTC. It yields the protein CASSLERAMIHEQFF.

V gene TRBV5-1 combines with J gene TRBJ2-1, with 9 nucleotides matching TRBD1. This CDR3 is 17 amino acids long. Germline V gives CDR1 SGHRS, CDR2 YFSETQ. V was clipped by 6 bases and J by 2 bases; unmatched bases: 12. The CDR3 DNA reads as TGCGCCAGCAACCCCGACCGGGACAGGGCCCCCTACAATGAGCAGTTCTTC. The encoded protein is CASNPDRDRAPYNEQFF.

The chain has TRBV4-3 and TRBJ1-1; possibly TRBD1 for D (6 bases). The V gene's germline CDR1 is LGHNA and CDR2 YSLEER. This CDR3 region has 13 residues. Trimming shortened V by 2 bases and J by 7 bases, and 11 bases separated the two germline ends. The CDR3: CASSQWGGGEAFF. The CDR3 DNA follows: TGCGCCAGCAGCCAATGGGGAGGGGGTGAAGCTTTCTTT.

The chain employs TRBV2 and TRBJ1-1, with TRBD1 identical over 7 bases. Per germline, CDR1 SNHLY and CDR2 FYNNEI. This CDR3 is built from 14 residues. Trimming removed 6 bases from V and 0 bases from J; junction bases left unmatched: 4. The CDR3 reads CASRQGNMNTEAFF. CDR3 nucleotides: TGTGCCAGCAGACAGGGGAACATGAACACTGAAGCTTTCTTT. The variable domain in full, with the rest retrieved from reference TRBV2 and TRBJ1-1, is EPEVTQTPSHQVTQMGQEVILRCVPISNHLYFYWYRQILGQKVEFLVSFYNNEISEKSEIFDDQFSVERPDGSNFTLKIRSTKLEDSAMYFCASRQGNMNTEAFFGQGTRLTVV.

V is TRBV13 and J is TRBJ1-4; 9 positions agree with TRBD1. V lost 4 bases, J lost 2 bases, and 14 bases stayed unmatched. The CDR3 loop spans 19 amino acids. Germline lookup yields CDR1 PRHDT and CDR2 FYEKMQ (reference sequence). CDR3: CASSSSGQGKFLTNEKLFF. The CDR3, as DNA: TGTGCCAGCAGCTCGAGTGGACAGGGGAAATTTTTGACTAATGAAAAACTGTTTTTT.

This chain connects TRBV30 to TRBJ1-2; D is possibly TRBD1 (5 bases). Germline-derived CDR1 and CDR2 are GTSNPN and SVGIG (reference sequence). The CDR3 totals 13 residues. V lost 1 base and J 4 bases, leaving 10 bases between the germline ends. CDR3 coding DNA: TGTGCCTGGAGTGGACAGTTTATCTATGGCTACACCTTC. Its protein product is CAWSGQFIYGYTF.

The rearrangement uses TRBV5-1 and TRBJ1-2; D is uncertain. Germline CDR1 SGHRS, CDR2 YFSETQ. Trimming removed 6 bases at V and 2 bases at J, with 11 bases between. The CDR3 is 13 amino acids. The CDR3 DNA is TGCGCCAGCAACGCAGCCGGGAACTATGGCTACACCTTC. It translates to CASNAAGNYGYTF.

The chain combines TRBV10-3 with TRBJ1-2, with D hard to call. The CDR3 is made up of 12 amino acids. The ends were cut back, 3 bases at V and 3 bases at J, with 5 bases in the middle. Germline values: CDR1 ENHRY, CDR2 SYGVKD. CDR3 bases: TGTGCCATCAGTGATAGAGACTATGGCTACACCTTC. Protein product: CAISDRDYGYTF.